Shown below are 27 T cell receptor beta chains from a single sample sequenced in a study of blood T cell repertoires in COVID-19. Profiling relied on immunoSEQ multiplex PCR, and the TCRdb table lists in-frame clones only, not all of them. The sample shows approximately 170,000 clones, approximately 85% of them seen only once. The sample taken for sequencing was peripheral blood. Receptors were obtained from a man in his sixties who had recovered from COVID-19.

The chain links TRBV4-2 to TRBJ2-4, with D perhaps matching TRBD1 (6 bases). V dropped 0 bases and J dropped 2 bases, with 17 bases sitting between them. The germline gives CDR1 LGHNA, CDR2 YNFKEQ. The CDR3 loop spans 18 amino acids. In nucleotides, the CDR3 is TGTGCCAGCAGCCAAGATTATGACAGGCCTGACCCCAAAAACATTCAGTACTTC. Translation: CASSQDYDRPDPKNIQYF.

The chain uses TRBV5-1 and TRBJ1-2; possible D gene TRBD1, 5 bases. Germline CDR1 reads SGHRS; CDR2 reads YFSETQ. V lost 4 bases, J lost 10 bases, and 17 bases lay in between. The CDR3 has 13 residues. The CDR3 sequence: CASSPDRGIDYTF. CDR3 coding DNA: TGCGCCAGCAGCCCCGACAGAGGCATAGACTACACCTTC. Drawing the rest from reference TRBV5-1 and TRBJ1-2, the complete variable domain is KAGVTQTPRYLIKTRGQQVTLSCSPISGHRSVSWYQQTPGQGLQFLFEYFSETQRNKGNFPGRFSGRQFSNSRSEMNVSTLELGDSALYLCASSPDRGIDYTFGSGTRLTVV.

The chain has TRBV5-6 and TRBJ2-3, with 12 nucleotides matching TRBD2. After removal of 0 bases from V and 6 bases from J, the junction contained 8 bases not matched to a gene. CDR3 length: 17 residues. CDR1 is SGHDT and CDR2 is YYEEEE in the germline V gene. Here the CDR3 reads CASSLGLAGGTWDTQYF. Here the CDR3 DNA reads TGTGCCAGCAGCTTGGGGCTAGCGGGGGGGACATGGGATACGCAGTATTTT. The variable domain in full, completed from reference TRBV5-6 and TRBJ2-3, reads DAGVTQSPTHLIKTRGQQVTLRCSPKSGHDTVSWYQQALGQGPQFIFQYYEEEERQRGNFPDRFSGHQFPNYSSELNVNALLLGDSALYLCASSLGLAGGTWDTQYFGPGTRLTVL.

The chain joins TRBV19 to TRBJ2-3; 10 nucleotides align to TRBD1. The V and J ends lost 4 bases and 3 bases, in that order; junction bases with no gene match: 4. The V gene's germline CDR1 is LNHDA and CDR2 SQIVND (reference sequence). This CDR3 is 15 amino acids long. DNA of the CDR3: TGTGCCAGTAGTACGACAGGGGGCATGACAGATACGCAGTATTTT. This translates into CASSTTGGMTDTQYF.

A few counts support this clone. The gene calls are TRBV4-2 and TRBJ2-2; the D gene is possibly TRBD1 (7 bases). From germline, CDR1 is LGHNA and CDR2 YNFKEQ. V was cut by 2 bases and J by 7 bases, with 23 bases left in between. CDR3 size: 18 residues. In DNA, the CDR3 is TGTGCCAGCAGCCAACAGGGTGGAGGGGGCCAATTGGTCGGGGAGCTGTTTTTT. Amino acids: CASSQQGGGGQLVGELFF.

V and J are TRBV5-6 and TRBJ1-6; no firm D call. The V end lost 2 bases, the J end lost 3 bases, and 6 bases lay between the germline ends. Germline V CDR1 and CDR2: SGHDT, YYEEEE. CDR3 length equals 14 residues. The CDR3 here is CASSFSGYNSPLHF. Here the CDR3 DNA reads TGTGCCAGCAGCTTTTCCGGCTATAATTCACCCCTCCACTTT. Full variable domain (missing parts from reference TRBV5-6 and TRBJ1-6): DAGVTQSPTHLIKTRGQQVTLRCSPKSGHDTVSWYQQALGQGPQFIFQYYEEEERQRGNFPDRFSGHQFPNYSSELNVNALLLGDSALYLCASSFSGYNSPLHFGNGTRLTVT.

This clone was seen just once. The chain carries TRBV7-9 and TRBJ2-3, with 13 bases matching TRBD2. CDR3 length: 18 residues. Unmatched junction bases numbered 4, after V lost 1 base and J lost 0 bases. In germline, CDR1 is SEHNR, CDR2 FQNEAQ (reference sequence). In DNA form, the CDR3 reads TGTGCCAGCAGCTTAGTCTCACTAGCGGGGGGGAGCACAGATACGCAGTATTTT. As protein: CASSLVSLAGGSTDTQYF.

This clone was counted only a few times. The J gene is TRBJ1-3, the V gene TRBV5-1; TRBD1 might be the D (5 bases). This CDR3 comprises 14 residues. CDR1 and CDR2 (germline): SGHRS, YFSETQ. Trimming pared 3 bases from V and 1 base from J, leaving 8 bases between. CDR3 protein: CASSSQGSGNTIYF. In nucleotides, the CDR3 is TGCGCCAGCAGCTCTCAGGGATCTGGAAACACCATATATTTT.

The chain uses TRBV7-3 and TRBJ2-5; D gene ambiguous. The length of the CDR3 is 14 residues. V was cut by 5 bases and J by 4 bases, with 14 bases left in between. CDR1 and CDR2 (germline): SGHTA, FQGTGA. The CDR3 bases are TGTGCCAGCAGCCCGTTTGGCCTTGGAGAGACCCAGTACTTC. This sequence encodes CASSPFGLGETQYF.

The rearrangement uses TRBV15 and TRBJ2-3, with 11 bases aligning to TRBD2. Unmatched junction bases numbered 5, after V lost 1 base and J lost 5 bases. CDR1 is LNHNV and CDR2 is YYDKDF in the germline V gene (reference sequence). There are 16 residues in the CDR3. CDR3 region: CATSRGSGGAKDTQYF. The CDR3, as DNA: TGTGCCACCAGCAGAGGTAGCGGGGGGGCTAAAGATACGCAGTATTTT.

The chain combines TRBV4-1 with TRBJ1-4, with TRBD1 as a possible D gene (6 bases). The CDR3 has 15 amino acids. V shed 0 bases and J shed 6 bases, with 11 bases lying between them. Germline V gene sequence: CDR1 MGHRA, CDR2 YSYEKL. CDR3 residues: CASSQDEGGDEKLFF. Written as DNA, the CDR3 is TGCGCCAGCAGCCAAGATGAGGGGGGGGATGAAAAACTGTTTTTT.

V is TRBV9 and J is TRBJ2-3, with 8 bases aligning to TRBD2. CDR1 and CDR2 from the germline V gene are SGDLS and YYNGEE. The length of the CDR3 is 14 residues. The V and J ends lost 4 bases and 4 bases, in that order; junction bases with no gene match: 5. CDR3 DNA: TGTGCCAGCAGCTTTAGCGGGGCGGCAGATACGCAGTATTTT. Amino acids: CASSFSGAADTQYF.

About this clone: In this CDR3 the conserved last residue, phenylalanine or tryptophan, is missing, so a read error is likely. It is unclear where the CDR3 begins or ends on the DNA, so no DNA is shown, and the CDR3 is as TCRdb lists it. V and J are TRBV24-1 and TRBJ1-1. CDR1 KGHDR and CDR2 SFDVKD come from the germline V gene. The CDR3 is made up of 12 amino acids, end residues included. CDR3 region: CATSDYFLFPSR.

This chain joins TRBV7-6 and TRBJ2-7; 8 bases agree with TRBD2. The CDR3 totals 15 residues. Germline V gives CDR1 SGHVS, CDR2 FNYEAQ. V lost 4 bases and J lost 4; bases outside the gene matches: 9. The CDR3: CASSYSDGGAYEQYF. The CDR3 nucleotides are TGTGCCAGCAGCTATTCGGACGGGGGGGCTTACGAGCAGTACTTC.

This rearrangement joins TRBV18 to TRBJ1-1, with 7 nucleotides matching TRBD1. There are 13 residues in the CDR3. V shed 6 bases and J 10 bases; nucleotides not matched to a gene: 11. The germline CDR1 and CDR2 sequences are KGHSH and LQKENI. For the CDR3, the DNA is TGTGCCAGCTCCCCAGACAGGGATTTAGGAGCTTTCTTT. Translation gives CASSPDRDLGAFF.

This rearrangement joins TRBV7-8 to TRBJ1-1, with a weak D call TRBD1 (5 bases). This CDR3 contains 14 residues. Germline CDR1 is SGHVS and CDR2 is FQNEAQ. V was shortened by 4 bases and J by 5 bases, with 14 bases between the two germline ends. This CDR3 is CASSSGLGVTEAFF. DNA of the CDR3: TGTGCCAGCAGCTCGGGCCTAGGGGTTACTGAAGCTTTCTTT.

This chain connects TRBV3-1 (or the pseudogene TRBV3-2) to TRBJ1-1; 9 bases fit TRBD1. Germline V lookup: CDR1 LGHDT, CDR2 YNNKEL (reference sequence). This CDR3 is built from 14 residues. The trim removed 4 bases at V and 4 bases at J, leaving 4 bases unmatched. CDR3 nucleotides: TGTGCCAGCAGCCCTGGACAGGGGAGCACTGAAGCTTTCTTT. This codes for CASSPGQGSTEAFF.

The chain is built from TRBV11-2 and TRBJ2-2, with 7 positions matching TRBD1. From germline, CDR1 is SGHAT and CDR2 FQNNGV. CDR3 size: 16 residues. V dropped 4 bases and J dropped 4; count of bases not matched to a gene: 9. The CDR3: CASSSSTGEVTGELFF. Here the CDR3 DNA reads TGTGCCAGCAGCTCGTCTACAGGGGAAGTCACCGGGGAGCTGTTTTTT.

V usage is TRBV10-3 and J usage is TRBJ2-7, with TRBD1 identical over 9 bases. CDR1 and CDR2 from the germline V gene are ENHRY and SYGVKD. V shed 6 bases and J 5 bases; nucleotides not matched to a gene: 5. The CDR3 consists of 13 residues. The CDR3 sequence: CAIRDRGRDEQYF. Here the CDR3 DNA reads TGTGCCATCAGGGACAGGGGTAGAGACGAGCAGTACTTC.

The CDR3 reads CASSQAHRAYGYTF. The CDR3 region has the DNA TGTGCCAGCAGCCAAGCTCACAGGGCCTATGGCTACACCTTC. This chain uses TRBV14 with TRBJ1-2, with D tentatively TRBD1 (6 bases). Trimming left V 1 base short and J 4 bases short, with 10 bases between. Germline V gene lookup returns CDR1 SGHDN and CDR2 FVKESK. The CDR3 is made up of 14 amino acids.

This CDR3 is CASSPTGSNEQFF. CDR3 coding DNA: TGCGCCAGCAGTCCTACAGGGAGCAATGAGCAGTTCTTC. The chain carries TRBV5-1 and TRBJ2-1; D perhaps matches TRBD1 (6 bases). Germline V gene lookup returns CDR1 SGHRS and CDR2 YFSETQ. The CDR3 loop spans 13 amino acids. With 5 bases removed from V and 6 bases from J, the gap between germline ends came to 12 bases.

The chain couples TRBV6-2 or TRBV6-3 to TRBJ1-1; D unresolved. Trimming stripped 0 bases from V and 3 bases from J, with 8 bases between. Germline CDR1 and CDR2: MNHEY and SVGEGT. This CDR3 is 14 amino acids long. CDR3 bases: TGTGCCAGCAGTTACTCGGCTGGGCACACTGAAGCTTTCTTT. Its protein product is CASSYSAGHTEAFF.

This rearrangement joins TRBV5-1 to TRBJ1-2, with 8 bases that match TRBD1. J lost 2 bases, V lost 4 bases, and 4 bases had no gene match. Germline-derived CDR1 and CDR2 are SGHRS and YFSETQ. The CDR3 loop spans 14 amino acids. The DNA of the CDR3 is TGCGCCAGCAGCCCGAGGGACAGGAACTATGGCTACACCTTC. As protein: CASSPRDRNYGYTF.

This chain joins TRBV7-9 and TRBJ1-3; 7 nucleotides match TRBD1. Germline CDR1 is SEHNR and CDR2 is FQNEAQ (reference sequence). V lost 6 bases and J lost 6; bases outside the gene matches: 11. CDR3 size: 15 residues. The DNA of the CDR3 is TGTGCCAGCAGTATGATTACAGGGGCGAAAAACACCATATATTTT. Encoded protein: CASSMITGAKNTIYF.

This sequence joins TRBV5-5 and TRBJ1-1; possibly TRBD1 for D (6 bases). V dropped 1 base and J dropped 1 base, with 8 bases sitting between them. Germline lookup yields CDR1 SGHKS and CDR2 YYEKEE (reference sequence). The CDR3 totals 14 residues. CDR3 in amino acids: CASSLTGKNTEAFF. In DNA form, the CDR3 reads TGTGCCAGCAGCTTGACAGGGAAGAACACTGAAGCTTTCTTT. Supplemented by reference TRBV5-5 and TRBJ1-1, the full variable domain reads DAGVTQSPTHLIKTRGQQVTLRCSPISGHKSVSWYQQVLGQGPQFIFQYYEKEERGRGNFPDRFSARQFPNYSSELNVNALLLGDSALYLCASSLTGKNTEAFFGQGTRLTVV.

In this sample, this clone turned up once. The chain has TRBV19 and TRBJ2-7; the match to TRBD2 covers 8 bases. The CDR3 totals 15 residues. Looked up from germline, CDR1 is LNHDA and CDR2 is SQIVND (reference sequence). V trimming: 10 bases; J trimming: 4 bases; junction bases outside the gene matches: 15. DNA of the CDR3: TGTGCCACAGCTCCCAATCCGGGGGGGGGATACGAGCAGTACTTC. It codes for CATAPNPGGGYEQYF.

The chain employs TRBV9 and TRBJ2-7, with D possibly being TRBD1 (5 bases). The V gene lost 4 bases and the J gene lost 6 bases, with 17 bases spanning the gap. Germline V gene data show CDR1 as SGDLS and CDR2 as YYNGEE. CDR3 length: 14 amino acids. CDR3 sequence: CASSSRLQGIEQYF. The DNA for the CDR3 is TGTGCCAGCAGCTCCCGTCTTCAGGGAATCGAGCAGTACTTC.